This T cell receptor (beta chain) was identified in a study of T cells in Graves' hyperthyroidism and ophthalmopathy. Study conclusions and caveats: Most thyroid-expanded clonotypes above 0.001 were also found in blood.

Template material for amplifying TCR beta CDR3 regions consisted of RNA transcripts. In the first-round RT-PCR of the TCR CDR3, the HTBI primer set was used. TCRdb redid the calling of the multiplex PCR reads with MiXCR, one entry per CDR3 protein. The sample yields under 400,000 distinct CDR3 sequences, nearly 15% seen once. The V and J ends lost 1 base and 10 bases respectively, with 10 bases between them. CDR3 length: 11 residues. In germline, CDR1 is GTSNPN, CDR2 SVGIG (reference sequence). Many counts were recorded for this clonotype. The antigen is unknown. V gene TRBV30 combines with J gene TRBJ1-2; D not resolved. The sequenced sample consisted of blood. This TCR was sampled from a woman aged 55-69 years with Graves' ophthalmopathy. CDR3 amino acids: CAWSEGLYYTF. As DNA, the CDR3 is TGTGCCTGGAGTGAGGGCCTCTACTACACCTTC.